This T cell receptor beta chain comes out of a study of blood T cell repertoires in COVID-19. Across the study: Collection of acute and convalescent COVID-19 samples took place in the United States, Italy and Spain. The cDNA or gDNA used as material had been derived from T cells, B-cell-depleted T cells, or PBMCs.

As processed by the authors: Estimated nucleated cell counts came from reference gene primer amplification. TCRdb's table, derived via immunoSEQ multiplex PCR, lists solely in-frame clones and lacks some. V, J and clone size are those of that table, while D and trimming were read from the DNA. The data hold fewer than 40,000 clones, with about 86% observed a single time. The V and J ends lost 4 bases and 8 bases, in that order; junction bases with no gene match: 0. There are 13 residues in the CDR3. The V gene's germline CDR1 is SNHLY and CDR2 FYNNEI. The chain has TRBV2 and TRBJ1-6, with 9 nucleotides matching TRBD1. The receptor was isolated from a woman aged 65 to 85 with active COVID-19. Sequenced input: peripheral blood. This CDR3 reads CASSGDRDSPLHF. DNA of the CDR3: TGTGCCAGCAGTGGGGACAGGGATTCACCCCTCCACTTT.